These 15 T cell receptor beta chains share one sample of origin, sequenced in a study of PD-L1 blockade in urothelial cancer. Stated time point: peripheral blood 6 weeks after treatment start. Method: immunoSEQ multiplex PCR; TCRdb's copy keeps in-frame clones and lacks some. The data contain 25,000 to 35,000 clones, about 79% of them singletons. This sample comprised PBMCs, obtained around atezolizumab (anti-PD-L1) treatment. These receptors came from a man aged 70-80 years with urothelial cancer.

This rearrangement joins TRBV19 to TRBJ2-2, with 8 bases matching TRBD2. Per germline, CDR1 LNHDA and CDR2 SQIVND (reference sequence). With 6 bases clipped from V and 4 bases from J, the junction kept 7 bases outside the gene matches. The CDR3 loop spans 15 amino acids. DNA of the CDR3: TGTGCCAGTAGCTTTAGCGGGAAGACCACCGGGGAGCTGTTTTTT. Translation gives CASSFSGKTTGELFF.

This clone was found once. The rearrangement joins TRBV4-3 to TRBJ2-7; 9 bases are a match to TRBD1. Germline CDR1 reads LGHNA; CDR2 reads YSLEER. The J segment lost 9 bases and the V segment lost 3 bases, leaving 12 bases of the junction unmatched. The CDR3 spans 15 residues. CDR3 DNA: TGCGCCAGCAGCCAGCACGTACAGGGGGCTACTGGGCAGTACTTC. This gives the protein CASSQHVQGATGQYF.

The V and J genes are TRBV5-1 and TRBJ2-5; a possible D gene is TRBD1 (6 bases). V lost 3 bases and J lost 5, with 11 bases in between. From germline, CDR1 is SGHRS and CDR2 YFSETQ. The CDR3 is made up of 13 amino acids. The CDR3 bases are TGCGCCAGCAGCTCAGGGGTGGAGGAGACCCAGTACTTC. Protein sequence: CASSSGVEETQYF.

This chain uses TRBV7-2 with TRBJ2-7, with 14 bases fitting TRBD2. The V segment lost 4 bases and the J segment 4 bases; nucleotides outside the gene matches: 3. Germline V CDR1 and CDR2: SGHTA, FQGNSA. This CDR3 comprises 15 residues. In nucleotides, the CDR3 is TGTGCCAGCAGCTGGACTAGCGGGAGGTTGTACGAGCAGTACTTC. As protein: CASSWTSGRLYEQYF.

This chain uses TRBV4-3 with TRBJ1-5; D is unresolved. The V gene's germline CDR1 is LGHNA and CDR2 YSLEER. The CDR3 runs to 15 residues. Trimming left V 0 bases short and J 0 bases short, with 6 bases between. The CDR3 region has the DNA TGCGCCAGCAGCCAAGACAGATATAGCAATCAGCCCCAGCATTTT. Amino acids: CASSQDRYSNQPQHF.

The rearrangement links TRBV4-1 to TRBJ1-2, with 7 bases lining up with TRBD1. This CDR3 is built from 16 residues. Germline V CDR1 and CDR2: MGHRA, YSYEKL. The ends lost 1 base at V and 4 bases at J; junction bases unmatched: 9. The CDR3 bases are TGCGCCAGCAGCCAAGGGGACAGTTCGCACCTCTATGGCTACACCTTC. Protein product: CASSQGDSSHLYGYTF.

J is TRBJ2-1 and V is TRBV18; 7 bases fit TRBD2. The CDR3 runs 17 residues. Looked up from germline, CDR1 is KGHSH and CDR2 is LQKENI. The ends lost 3 bases at V and 0 bases at J; junction bases unmatched: 8. This CDR3 reads CASSPMTSMSSYNEQFF. The CDR3 DNA follows: TGTGCCAGCTCACCGATGACTAGCATGAGCTCCTACAATGAGCAGTTCTTC.

The V gene is TRBV27, the J gene TRBJ2-6; D remains unclear. This CDR3 has 14 residues. The V end was cut by 3 bases, the J end by 0 bases, with 3 bases between. Per germline, CDR1 MNHEY and CDR2 SMNVEV (reference sequence). The CDR3 here is CASSLSSGANVLTF. The CDR3 DNA is TGTGCCAGCAGTTTGAGCTCTGGGGCCAACGTCCTGACTTTC.

Only a few counts were recorded for this clone. The chain recombines TRBV2 with TRBJ1-5; D call uncertain. V was pared by 8 bases and J by 2 bases, with 22 bases between. Germline CDR1 reads SNHLY; CDR2 reads FYNNEI. The CDR3 has 17 amino acids. The chain's CDR3 is CASSLRLQVYGNQPQHF. The CDR3 bases are TGTGCCAGCTCCTTGAGATTGCAGGTTTATGGCAATCAGCCCCAGCATTTT. Drawing the rest from reference TRBV2 and TRBJ1-5, the complete variable domain is EPEVTQTPSHQVTQMGQEVILRCVPISNHLYFYWYRQILGQKVEFLVSFYNNEISEKSEIFDDQFSVERPDGSNFTLKIRSTKLEDSAMYFCASSLRLQVYGNQPQHFGDGTRLSIL.

The chain recombines TRBV5-1 with TRBJ2-3, with 10 bases aligning to TRBD2. V was pared by 4 bases and J by 0 bases, with 5 bases of the junction left unmatched. The CDR3 consists of 16 residues. CDR1 and CDR2 (germline): SGHRS, YFSETQ. CDR3 DNA sequence: TGCGCCAGCAGCCCGGGGACTAGCGTTAGCACAGATACGCAGTATTTT. It is translated as CASSPGTSVSTDTQYF.

The genes are TRBV4-2 and TRBJ2-7; 11 bases map to TRBD2. Germline V gives CDR1 LGHNA, CDR2 YNFKEQ. The V gene end was trimmed by 2 bases and the J gene end by 4 bases; junction bases not matched to a gene: 7. The CDR3 runs to 16 residues. CDR3 coding DNA: TGTGCCAGCAGCCAATCGCCCGGGACTAGCGGTTACGAGCAGTACTTC. Translated, it gives CASSQSPGTSGYEQYF.

The chain recombines TRBV7-2 with TRBJ2-1, with 10 bases matching TRBD2. V dropped 2 bases and J dropped 8; count of bases not matched to a gene: 15. CDR3 length equals 18 residues. Germline V gene data show CDR1 as SGHTA and CDR2 as FQGNSA. The CDR3 reads CASSLYLAGEGAIYEQFF. The CDR3 DNA is TGTGCCAGCAGCTTATACCTAGCGGGAGAGGGGGCTATCTATGAGCAGTTCTTC. Drawing the rest from reference TRBV7-2 and TRBJ2-1, the complete variable domain is GAGVSQSPSNKVTEKGKDVELRCDPISGHTALYWYRQSLGQGLEFLIYFQGNSAPDKSGLPSDRFSAERTGGSVSTLTIQRTQQEDSAVYLCASSLYLAGEGAIYEQFFGPGTRLTVL.

This sequence joins TRBV7-2 and TRBJ1-2, with D possibly TRBD1 on 6 matching bases. This CDR3 region has 14 residues. Deletions cut 5 bases from V and 4 bases from J, with 14 bases between. Germline CDR1 SGHTA, CDR2 FQGNSA. The CDR3 loop reads CASSPWTAPYGYTF. As DNA, the CDR3 is TGTGCCAGCAGCCCCTGGACAGCTCCCTATGGCTACACCTTC.

This rearrangement joins TRBV6-6 to TRBJ1-1, with 11 positions matching TRBD1. The CDR3 loop spans 13 amino acids. The V segment lost 7 bases and the J segment 8 bases; nucleotides outside the gene matches: 6. The germline V gene has CDR1 MNHNY and CDR2 SVGAGI (reference sequence). CDR3 amino acids: CASKDRGRPEAFF. The CDR3 DNA reads TGTGCCAGCAAGGACAGGGGGCGTCCAGAAGCTTTCTTT.

The rearrangement uses TRBV7-9 and TRBJ2-2, with a possible D match to TRBD2 (5 bases). The CDR3 extends over 16 amino acids. The germline V and J ends were trimmed by 1 base and 5 bases, with 14 bases remaining between them. CDR1 is SEHNR and CDR2 is FQNEAQ in the germline V gene (reference sequence). The CDR3 bases are TGTGCCAGCAGCTTAGTCCAGGCCTGGAGGACCGGGGAGCTGTTTTTT. The encoded protein is CASSLVQAWRTGELFF. The full variable domain, rest sourced from reference TRBV7-9 and TRBJ2-2, is DTGVSQNPRHKITKRGQNVTFRCDPISEHNRLYWYRQTLGQGPEFLTYFQNEAQLEKSRLLSDRFSAERPKGSFSTLEIQRTEQGDSAMYLCASSLVQAWRTGELFFGEGSRLTVL.